The next 12 T cell receptor beta chains were all read from a single sample in a study of OX40 agonist ivuxolimab in advanced cancers. Preparation of the library involved the immunoSEQ multiplex PCR assay. The clones in this table, taken by TCRdb from immuneACCESS, are in-frame only. Not every clone is retained; where verified, under half of the shortfall comes from an unresolved V gene, and the cause of the rest is unknown. This sample has tens of thousands of clones in its table, and approximately 89% of those were observed once. The ten largest account for around 0.18% of the sample. The source was CD4+ or CD8+ T cells sorted from blood, collected in a trial of the OX40 agonist ivuxolimab. The receptor set was obtained from an adult with an advanced solid tumor such as melanoma, head and neck, liver or kidney cancer.

This clone was detected only once. CDR3 region: CASSPGLSGELFF. DNA of the CDR3: TGTGCCAGCAGCCCCGGACTCTCCGGGGAGCTGTTTTTT. The chain carries TRBV11-3 and TRBJ2-2; D is perhaps TRBD2 (5 bases). The V and J ends lost 5 bases and 6 bases respectively, with 10 bases between them. This CDR3 is 13 amino acids long. The germline V gene encodes CDR1 SGHNT and CDR2 YENEEA.

This rearrangement joins TRBV2 to TRBJ2-2, with 7 bases fitting TRBD2. The CDR3 spans 15 residues. Trimming cost V 10 bases and J 2 bases; bases outside gene matches: 10. CDR1 is SNHLY, CDR2 FYNNEI, per germline. The CDR3 DNA reads as TGTGCCACACCTCGGGGCGGGAGCAACACCGGGGAGCTGTTTTTT. It yields the protein CATPRGGSNTGELFF.

This sequence joins TRBV28 and TRBJ2-7; D remains ambiguous. With 10 bases removed from V and 3 bases from J, the gap between germline ends came to 13 bases. CDR1 and CDR2 (germline): MDHEN, SYDVKM. The CDR3 spans 12 residues. In nucleotides, the CDR3 is TGTGCCACGATGAAGGGCTTCTACGAGCAGTACTTC. Translated: CATMKGFYEQYF.

The chain carries TRBV15 and TRBJ2-7, with TRBD2 identical over 12 bases. CDR3 length: 17 amino acids. The germline CDR1 and CDR2 sequences are LNHNV and YYDKDF (reference sequence). With 5 bases clipped from V and 6 bases from J, the junction kept 14 bases outside the gene matches. DNA of the CDR3: TGTGCCACCAGCGGGGGACTAGCGGGCTCTGGATCTCGCGAGCAGTACTTC. Its protein product is CATSGGLAGSGSREQYF.

The gene calls are TRBV7-9 and TRBJ2-7, with 9 bases aligning to TRBD1. There are 15 residues in the CDR3. The junction had 6 bases not matched to a gene; V was cut back by 5 bases and J by 1 base. Germline loops: CDR1 SEHNR, CDR2 FQNEAQ (reference sequence). CDR3 nucleotides: TGTGCCAGCAGCCCCGGGACAGGGATATCCTACGAGCAGTACTTC. Protein sequence: CASSPGTGISYEQYF.

J is TRBJ2-2 and V is TRBV10-3, with D possibly being TRBD2 (6 bases). Germline V gives CDR1 ENHRY, CDR2 SYGVKD. Trimming pared 4 bases from V and 0 bases from J, leaving 15 bases between. The CDR3 runs 17 residues. CDR3 in DNA: TGTGCCATCAGTGTGAGGGGCGGAGGGGCGAACACCGGGGAGCTGTTTTTT. Encoded protein: CAISVRGGGANTGELFF.

This clone came up once. This chain uses TRBV18 with TRBJ1-5; D unresolved. CDR3 length equals 16 residues. V gave up 1 base and J gave up 0 bases, with 10 bases separating them. Germline loops: CDR1 KGHSH, CDR2 LQKENI. The CDR3: CASSPQARNSNQPQHF. In DNA, the CDR3 is TGTGCCAGCTCACCACAGGCGCGGAATAGCAATCAGCCCCAGCATTTT.

The chain uses TRBV9 and TRBJ2-1; D possibly corresponds to TRBD2 (6 bases). Germline values: CDR1 SGDLS, CDR2 YYNGEE. The V end was cut by 3 bases, the J end by 7 bases, with 14 bases between. The CDR3 contains 14 residues. CDR3 DNA: TGTGCCAGCAGCGCTGCGGGGAGATCAAATGAGCAGTTCTTC. Amino acid sequence: CASSAAGRSNEQFF. The complete variable domain, with remaining parts taken from reference TRBV9 and TRBJ2-1, reads DSGVTQTPKHLITATGQRVTLRCSPRSGDLSVYWYQQSLDQGLQFLIQYYNGEERAKGNILERFSAQQFPDLHSELNLSSLELGDSALYFCASSAAGRSNEQFFGPGTRLTVL.

The rearrangement links TRBV6-5 to TRBJ1-1; D is unresolved. Trimming shortened V by 6 bases and J by 7 bases, and 12 bases separated the two germline ends. Germline V gene sequence: CDR1 MNHEY, CDR2 SVGAGI. The CDR3 sequence is 12 residues long. This CDR3 is CASRSRPSEAFF. CDR3 sequence (DNA): TGTGCCAGCAGATCGCGACCGAGTGAAGCTTTCTTT.

The genes are TRBV7-9 and TRBJ2-7, with 8 nucleotides matching TRBD2. This CDR3 comprises 16 residues. Germline V gene data show CDR1 as SEHNR and CDR2 as FQNEAQ (reference sequence). Germline trimming cut 2 bases from V and 6 bases from J; bases unmatched to any gene: 12. The CDR3 bases are TGTGCCAGCAGCTTATCCAGACTAGCGAGTGCCACCGAGCAGTACTTC. Translation gives CASSLSRLASATEQYF.

The chain couples TRBV4-1 to TRBJ1-1, with D maybe TRBD1 (5 bases). From germline, CDR1 is MGHRA and CDR2 YSYEKL. The CDR3 runs 14 residues. The ends were cut back, 3 bases at V and 5 bases at J, with 13 bases in the middle. CDR3 sequence: CASSQEDTRTEAFF. The CDR3, as DNA: TGCGCCAGCAGCCAGGAGGACACACGAACTGAAGCTTTCTTT.

The V and J genes are TRBV5-1 and TRBJ2-3; 15 nucleotides match TRBD2. Germline values: CDR1 SGHRS, CDR2 YFSETQ. The CDR3 sequence is 15 residues long. The V segment lost 4 bases and the J segment 5 bases; nucleotides outside the gene matches: 2. CDR3 sequence (DNA): TGCGCCAGCAGCGGACTAGCGGGAGGGCAAGATACGCAGTATTTT. Amino acid sequence: CASSGLAGGQDTQYF. The variable domain in full, completed from reference TRBV5-1 and TRBJ2-3, reads KAGVTQTPRYLIKTRGQQVTLSCSPISGHRSVSWYQQTPGQGLQFLFEYFSETQRNKGNFPGRFSGRQFSNSRSEMNVSTLELGDSALYLCASSGLAGGQDTQYFGPGTRLTVL.